These 30 T cell receptor beta chains share one sample of origin, sequenced in a study of blood T cell repertoires in COVID-19. The data were produced by immunoSEQ multiplex PCR, yet TCRdb's version contains in-frame clones alone and is incomplete. The sample records about 37,000 clones, 80% being singletons. The sample comprised peripheral blood. These receptors were obtained from a woman in her sixties or seventies with acute or convalescent COVID-19.

The V and J genes are TRBV3-1 (or the pseudogene TRBV3-2) and TRBJ1-2; D is unclear. CDR3 size: 15 residues. V dropped 2 bases and J dropped 0 bases, with 10 bases sitting between them. Germline V lookup: CDR1 LGHDT, CDR2 YNNKEL (reference sequence). This chain's CDR3 is CASSQNRQANYGYTF. CDR3 sequence (DNA): TGTGCCAGCAGCCAAAACCGGCAGGCTAACTATGGCTACACCTTC.

This chain uses TRBV5-4 with TRBJ2-5; 8 bases fit TRBD2. J gave up 5 bases and V 4 bases, and 16 bases lay outside the gene matches. This CDR3 has 17 residues. Germline loops: CDR1 SGHNT, CDR2 YYREEE (reference sequence). The CDR3 spells CASSRIFGGADRETQYF. The CDR3 DNA reads TGTGCCAGCAGCCGAATATTCGGGGGGGCAGATCGGGAGACCCAGTACTTC.

This clone has only a few counts. The V and J genes are TRBV11-2 and TRBJ2-7; TRBD2 matches 10 bases. V trimming: 0 bases; J trimming: 4 bases; junction bases outside the gene matches: 18. In germline, CDR1 is SGHAT, CDR2 FQNNGV. This CDR3 contains 20 residues. DNA for the CDR3: TGTGCCAGCAGCTTAGACTGGCTAGCGGGAGTCAGGGCTTTGCCTTACGAGCAGTACTTC. It is translated as CASSLDWLAGVRALPYEQYF.

The table lists this clone with a count of one. CDR3 DNA: TGTGCTAGTGGTACGGGACTCCCGAACACTGAAGCTTTCTTT. Its translation is CASGTGLPNTEAFF. The rearrangement uses TRBV12-5 and TRBJ1-1; tentatively, D is TRBD1 (5 bases). The germline V gene has CDR1 LGHNT and CDR2 FRNRAP. V was pared by 5 bases and J by 1 base, with 11 bases between. The CDR3 length is 14 residues.

The count of this clone is one. This sequence joins TRBV20-1 and TRBJ2-1; 8 bases agree with TRBD2. The ends lost 3 bases at V and 12 bases at J; junction bases unmatched: 16. In germline, CDR1 is DFQATT, CDR2 SNEGSKA (reference sequence). CDR3 size: 15 residues. The chain's CDR3 is CSASGDMAGGAGQFF. In DNA form, the CDR3 reads TGCAGTGCTAGTGGCGATATGGCGGGGGGAGCGGGGCAGTTCTTC.

This sequence joins TRBV5-1 and TRBJ1-2; D might be TRBD1 (6 bases). Per germline, CDR1 SGHRS and CDR2 YFSETQ. The CDR3 is 16 residues long. V was cut by 1 base and J by 4 bases, with 17 bases left in between. CDR3 coding DNA: TGCGCCAGCAGCTTGTGGGCAGGGGAAGGGAGCTATGGCTACACCTTC. It encodes CASSLWAGEGSYGYTF.

This chain connects TRBV18 to TRBJ2-1, with 15 bases fitting TRBD2. CDR1 KGHSH and CDR2 LQKENI come from the germline V gene. The CDR3 totals 18 residues. Trimming removed 0 bases from V and 6 bases from J; junction bases left unmatched: 6. CDR3 sequence: CASSPPRTSGRAFNEQFF. The CDR3 DNA reads TGTGCCAGCTCACCACCGAGGACTAGCGGGAGGGCCTTCAATGAGCAGTTCTTC.

This clone was found a few times. The rearrangement uses TRBV19 and TRBJ1-1; TRBD1 matches 8 bases. The V gene's germline CDR1 is LNHDA and CDR2 SQIVND (reference sequence). This CDR3 contains 14 residues. V gave up 7 bases and J gave up 3 bases; unmatched junction bases: 7. The CDR3 loop reads CASKMTGEYTEAFF. DNA for the CDR3: TGTGCCAGTAAGATGACAGGGGAGTACACTGAAGCTTTCTTT.

In its sample, this clone is medium-sized. The chain links TRBV11-2 to TRBJ1-6; no firm D call. Trimming took off 1 base at V and 9 bases at J, with 10 bases between the two ends. The germline V gene encodes CDR1 SGHAT and CDR2 FQNNGV. CDR3 length: 14 amino acids. The CDR3 region is CASSLAGVGSPLHF. The DNA for the CDR3 is TGTGCCAGCAGCTTAGCCGGGGTTGGTTCACCCCTCCACTTT. Supplemented by reference TRBV11-2 and TRBJ1-6, the full variable domain reads EAGVAQSPRYKIIEKRQSVAFWCNPISGHATLYWYQQILGQGPKLLIQFQNNGVVDDSQLPKDRFSAERLKGVDSTLKIQPAKLEDSAVYLCASSLAGVGSPLHFGNGTRLTVT.

The CDR3 here is CASKPFSGQETQYF. DNA for the CDR3: TGTGCCAGCAAACCTTTTAGCGGCCAAGAGACCCAGTACTTC. The chain employs TRBV5-4 and TRBJ2-5, with D maybe TRBD2 (6 bases). Per the germline V gene, CDR1 is SGHNT and CDR2 is YYREEE (reference sequence). CDR3 size: 14 residues. Trimming removed 6 bases at V and 1 base at J, with 13 bases between.

The gene calls are TRBV28 and TRBJ2-5, with 10 bases matching TRBD1. This CDR3 is built from 15 residues. V shed 4 bases and J 3 bases; nucleotides not matched to a gene: 5. The germline CDR1 and CDR2 sequences are MDHEN and SYDVKM. CDR3 sequence (DNA): TGTGCCAGCAGTTCGCCGACAGGGGGCGAAGAGACCCAGTACTTC. This codes for CASSSPTGGEETQYF.

The V gene is TRBV4-1, the J gene TRBJ2-3; 11 bases fit TRBD2. The J segment lost 0 bases and the V segment lost 0 bases, leaving 8 bases of the junction unmatched. The V gene's germline CDR1 is MGHRA and CDR2 YSYEKL. The CDR3 runs 19 residues. The CDR3 here is CASSQEGTSGYASTDTQYF. For the CDR3, the DNA is TGCGCCAGCAGCCAAGAGGGGACTAGCGGATATGCTAGCACAGATACGCAGTATTTT.

This chain uses TRBV28 with TRBJ1-1, with a weak D call TRBD1 (5 bases). CDR3 length: 13 residues. The germline CDR1 and CDR2 sequences are MDHEN and SYDVKM. Trimming stripped 6 bases from V and 3 bases from J, with 11 bases between. The CDR3 bases are TGTGCCAGCAGCGGGGGGGGGTACACTGAAGCTTTCTTT. This encodes CASSGGGYTEAFF.

The chain has TRBV7-9 and TRBJ2-3; TRBD2 might be the D (6 bases). Per germline, CDR1 SEHNR and CDR2 FQNEAQ (reference sequence). The CDR3 is 14 amino acids. The V and J ends lost 4 bases and 5 bases respectively, with 13 bases between them. For the CDR3, the DNA is TGTGCCAGCAGCTCCCTCGGGGGTGGAGATACGCAGTATTTT. This encodes CASSSLGGGDTQYF.

Here the CDR3 reads CASSLALAGEVEQFF. Written as DNA, the CDR3 is TGTGCCAGCAGCTTAGCGCTAGCGGGAGAGGTTGAGCAGTTCTTC. The rearrangement uses TRBV7-9 and TRBJ2-1; 10 bases line up with TRBD2. V was clipped by 0 bases and J by 9 bases; unmatched bases: 5. The CDR3 has 15 amino acids. CDR1 and CDR2 (germline): SEHNR, FQNEAQ (reference sequence).

The chain uses TRBV28 and TRBJ1-1; no reliable D call. CDR1 is MDHEN and CDR2 is SYDVKM in the germline V gene. Trimming removed 10 bases at V and 0 bases at J, with 15 bases between. CDR3 size: 14 residues. The CDR3 DNA reads TGTGCCACCAAAGGGAGCGTCATGAACACTGAAGCTTTCTTT. Its protein is CATKGSVMNTEAFF.

This clone appeared a single time. CDR3 nucleotide sequence: TGTGCCAGCAGTGGCCTTAGCGGGGGGGCTCGAGATACGCAGTATTTT. It encodes CASSGLSGGARDTQYF. This chain uses TRBV6-1 with TRBJ2-3; 11 nucleotides align to TRBD2. The CDR3 spans 16 residues. Germline V gene data show CDR1 as MNHNS and CDR2 as SASEGT. V shed 4 bases and J 5 bases; nucleotides not matched to a gene: 8.

The sample holds a few counts of this clone. The V and J genes are TRBV7-9 and TRBJ2-2; 9 bases match TRBD2. The germline gives CDR1 SEHNR, CDR2 FQNEAQ (reference sequence). CDR3 size: 15 residues. J gave up 6 bases and V 1 base, and 3 bases lay outside the gene matches. This CDR3 is CASSLVSGRAGELFF. In DNA form, the CDR3 reads TGTGCCAGCAGCTTAGTTAGCGGGAGAGCCGGGGAGCTGTTTTTT. Combining the CDR3 with reference TRBV7-9 and TRBJ2-2 gives the whole variable domain DTGVSQNPRHKITKRGQNVTFRCDPISEHNRLYWYRQTLGQGPEFLTYFQNEAQLEKSRLLSDRFSAERPKGSFSTLEIQRTEQGDSAMYLCASSLVSGRAGELFFGEGSRLTVL.

About this clone itself: An end of the junction differs from the germline gene, which may be a read error. V is TRBV29-1 and J is TRBJ2-3; D might be TRBD1 (5 bases). The CDR3 has 12 amino acids. In germline, CDR1 is SQVTM, CDR2 ANQGSEA. The CDR3 DNA follows: TGCAGGGTTGGGGCCAGCACAGATACGCAGTATTTT. Its protein product is CRVGASTDTQYF.

This clone has a handful of counts. The V and J genes are TRBV19 and TRBJ1-1; 7 bases map to TRBD1. This CDR3 contains 13 residues. Germline CDR1 is LNHDA and CDR2 is SQIVND (reference sequence). Trimming took 7 bases from V and 1 from J; bases not matched to a gene: 3. CDR3 in amino acids: CASNRGRNTEAFF. The CDR3 nucleotides are TGTGCCAGTAACAGGGGTAGGAACACTGAAGCTTTCTTT.

This clone was seen just once. The rearrangement uses TRBV5-4 and TRBJ1-2; a possible D gene is TRBD1 (6 bases). V lost 4 bases and J 4 bases, leaving 14 bases between the germline ends. This CDR3 contains 14 residues. The germline V gene has CDR1 SGHNT and CDR2 YYREEE (reference sequence). CDR3 sequence reads: CASSIGGEGYGYTF. The CDR3 nucleotides read TGTGCCAGCAGCATAGGGGGAGAGGGCTATGGCTACACCTTC.

The rearrangement joins TRBV19 to TRBJ1-2; D remains unclear. This CDR3 region has 13 residues. The V gene lost 3 bases and the J gene lost 8 bases, with 13 bases spanning the gap. The germline V gene encodes CDR1 LNHDA and CDR2 SQIVND (reference sequence). CDR3 bases: TGTGCCAGTAGTATCTTGACACCCAACGGCTACACCTTC. Its protein product is CASSILTPNGYTF. Using reference TRBV19 and TRBJ1-2 for the parts outside the CDR3, the full variable domain is DGGITQSPKYLFRKEGQNVTLSCEQNLNHDAMYWYRQDPGQGLRLIYYSQIVNDFQKGDIAEGYSVSREKKESFPLTVTSAQKNPTAFYLCASSILTPNGYTFGSGTRLTVV.

The chain combines TRBV12-3 or TRBV12-4 with TRBJ2-7; the D gene is possibly TRBD1 (6 bases). Trimming removed 5 bases from V and 4 bases from J, with 12 bases in between. This CDR3 is built from 13 residues. The CDR3 DNA is TGTGCCAGCAGTAAACACAGGGATTACGAGCAGTACTTC. Protein sequence: CASSKHRDYEQYF.

V usage is TRBV7-2 and J usage is TRBJ2-3; TRBD2 might be the D (6 bases). V gave up 3 bases and J gave up 0 bases, with 13 bases separating them. Germline V gene sequence: CDR1 SGHTA, CDR2 FQGNSA. The CDR3 totals 16 residues. The CDR3: CASSFKPGVSTDTQYF. DNA of the CDR3: TGTGCCAGCAGCTTTAAGCCGGGGGTAAGCACAGATACGCAGTATTTT.

The rearrangement uses TRBV18 and TRBJ1-2, with D possibly matching TRBD1 (6 bases). CDR1 and CDR2 (germline): KGHSH, LQKENI. The CDR3 loop spans 13 amino acids. The V end lost 3 bases, the J end lost 8 bases, and 13 bases lay between the germline ends. The CDR3: CASSPEGGKGYTF. The DNA for the CDR3 is TGTGCCAGCTCACCTGAAGGGGGAAAGGGCTACACCTTC.

The rearrangement uses TRBV2 and TRBJ1-6, with D perhaps TRBD1 (6 bases). The ends were cut back, 3 bases at V and 4 bases at J, with 13 bases in the middle. The CDR3 consists of 16 residues. CDR1 SNHLY and CDR2 FYNNEI come from the germline V gene. The CDR3 loop reads CASSERGSGYNSPLHF. DNA of the CDR3: TGTGCCAGCAGTGAGAGGGGGTCGGGGTATAATTCACCCCTCCACTTT.

This clone was recorded a few times. The chain joins TRBV7-6 to TRBJ2-7, with D maybe TRBD1 (6 bases). Trimming shortened V by 8 bases and J by 7 bases, and 24 bases separated the two germline ends. The CDR3 has 15 amino acids. Germline values: CDR1 SGHVS, CDR2 FNYEAQ. CDR3 sequence: CASPGRAGQGGEQYF. The CDR3 coding sequence is TGTGCCAGCCCCGGTAGGGCGGGCCAAGGGGGTGAGCAGTACTTC.

The rearrangement uses TRBV7-9 and TRBJ2-1, with a tentative D call TRBD1 (7 bases). The germline gives CDR1 SEHNR, CDR2 FQNEAQ (reference sequence). This CDR3 contains 15 residues. The V gene lost 2 bases and the J gene lost 5 bases, with 13 bases spanning the gap. For the CDR3, the DNA is TGTGCCAGCAGCTTATGGCGGGACAGCGACAATGAGCAGTTCTTC. Translated: CASSLWRDSDNEQFF.

The chain employs TRBV14 and TRBJ1-2, with D possibly TRBD1 on 6 matching bases. Trimming shortened V by 0 bases and J by 3 bases, and 11 bases separated the two germline ends. CDR1 SGHDN and CDR2 FVKESK come from the germline V gene. The CDR3 runs 15 residues. CDR3 sequence (DNA): TGTGCCAGCAGCCAAGACGCCAGGGGTCACTATGGCTACACCTTC. Translating it yields CASSQDARGHYGYTF.

This chain joins TRBV14 and TRBJ2-5; TRBD2 might be the D (6 bases). The V and J ends lost 6 bases and 1 base respectively, with 15 bases between them. The V gene's germline CDR1 is SGHDN and CDR2 FVKESK. The CDR3 loop spans 15 amino acids. CDR3 sequence reads: CASSLAGGTQETQYF. The CDR3, as DNA: TGTGCCAGCAGTCTGGCGGGCGGGACCCAAGAGACCCAGTACTTC.